This T cell receptor beta chain was documented in a study of breast tumors, draining lymph nodes, adjacent tissues. Findings of the study overall: Data only fit, rather than demonstrated, lymph node origin of most tumor T cells. Tumor TCR diversity was below lymph nodes but above nontumor tissue.

The lymph nodes were axillary draining lymph nodes from breast cancer patients. MiXCR, run by TCRdb on the multiplex PCR reads, gives a single entry per CDR3 protein. The sample gives 270,000 or so distinct CDR3 sequences, about 33% of which show up once; more than 0.95% is in the top ten. The CDR3 covers 18 residues. From germline, CDR1 is MGHRA and CDR2 YSYEKL. Trimming at V came to 0 bases and at J to 1 base, leaving 5 bases not matched to a gene. This clonotype has at least ten counts. Its antigen is unknown. The clonotype comes from a female donor with breast cancer. Some clones in this sample may be carry-over from other donors' samples. The sample comprised axillary lymph node tissue. This chain connects TRBV4-1 to TRBJ2-7, with TRBD2 identical over 14 bases. As DNA, the CDR3 is TGCGCCAGCAGCCAAGACCCGGGACTAGCGGGAGAGTCCTACGAGCAGTACTTC. Protein: CASSQDPGLAGESYEQYF.